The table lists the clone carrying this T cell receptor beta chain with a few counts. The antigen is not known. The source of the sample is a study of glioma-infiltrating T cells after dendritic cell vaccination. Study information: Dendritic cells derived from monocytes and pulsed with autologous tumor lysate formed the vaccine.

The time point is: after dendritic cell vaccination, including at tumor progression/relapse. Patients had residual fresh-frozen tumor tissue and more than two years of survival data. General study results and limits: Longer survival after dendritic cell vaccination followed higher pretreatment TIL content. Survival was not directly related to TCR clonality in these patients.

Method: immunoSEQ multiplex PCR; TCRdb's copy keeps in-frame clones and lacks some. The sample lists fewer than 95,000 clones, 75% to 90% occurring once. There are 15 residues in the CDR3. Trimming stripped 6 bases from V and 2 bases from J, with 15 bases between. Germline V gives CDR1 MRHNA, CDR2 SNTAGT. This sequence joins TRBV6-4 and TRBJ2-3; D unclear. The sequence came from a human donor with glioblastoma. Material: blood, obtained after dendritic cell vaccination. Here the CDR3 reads CASSLTEFLTDTQYF. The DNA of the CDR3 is TGTGCCAGCAGCCTCACTGAATTCCTCACAGATACGCAGTATTTT.